This entry lists 4 T cell receptor beta chains sequenced from one sample in a study of shared clonotypes between healthy human individuals. The method was immunoSEQ multiplex PCR; TCRdb's version includes in-frame clones alone and lacks a portion of them. The table shows around 2,000,000 clones, with roughly 94% occurring only once. Sequencing input: naive CD4+ T cells sorted from blood. The subset here: CD45RA+ positively selected. The receptor set was obtained from a man aged 18 to 30 in good health.

V and J are TRBV7-9 and TRBJ1-1, with D unresolved. V was clipped by 4 bases and J by 4 bases, with 16 bases between them. Germline CDR1 reads SEHNR; CDR2 reads FQNEAQ (reference sequence). The CDR3 totals 15 residues. CDR3 DNA: TGTGCCAGCAGCTCCAGACCCGGGGTCCGCACTGAAGCTTTCTTT. Translating it yields CASSSRPGVRTEAFF.

J is TRBJ1-1 and V is TRBV10-3; D gene unclear. V was shortened by 5 bases and J by 4 bases, with 11 bases between the two germline ends. Per germline, CDR1 ENHRY and CDR2 SYGVKD. The CDR3 length is 13 residues. The CDR3: CAISKGGGTEAFF. The CDR3, as DNA: TGTGCCATCAGTAAGGGAGGCGGCACTGAAGCTTTCTTT.

This chain connects TRBV5-1 to TRBJ1-4; no clear D. V gave up 0 bases and J gave up 7 bases, with 7 bases separating them. The CDR3 length is 13 residues. Germline lookup yields CDR1 SGHRS and CDR2 YFSETQ. This chain's CDR3 is CASSLGYGEKLFF. Written as DNA, the CDR3 is TGCGCCAGCAGCTTGGGGTATGGTGAAAAACTGTTTTTT.

This chain connects TRBV25-1 to TRBJ2-7; the D is unclear. The CDR3 contains 12 residues. With 2 bases removed from V and 6 bases from J, the gap between germline ends came to 8 bases. From germline, CDR1 is MGHDK and CDR2 SYGVNS. The CDR3 reads CASSERPLEQYF. Written as DNA, the CDR3 is TGTGCCAGCAGTGAAAGGCCCCTCGAGCAGTACTTC.